Each of the 14 T cell receptor beta chains below was sequenced from the same sample in a study of T cell responses to AZD1222 COVID-19 vaccine. The method was immunoSEQ multiplex PCR; TCRdb's version includes in-frame clones alone and lacks a portion of them. The sample holds around 78,000 clones, 80% to 95% seen once. The source material was peripheral blood, sampled on day 0 of MenACWY control vaccination. Receptors were obtained from an adult in good health.

This clone occurred a few times. The V gene is TRBV6-5, the J gene TRBJ2-7, with D possibly called TRBD1 or TRBD2 (6 bases each). With 7 bases removed from V and 6 bases from J, the gap between germline ends came to 13 bases. The germline CDR1 and CDR2 sequences are MNHEY and SVGAGI. The CDR3 has 12 amino acids. The CDR3 nucleotides read TGTGCCAGCACCTGGAGGGGGAGCGAGCAGTACTTC. Translated: CASTWRGSEQYF.

This chain joins TRBV7-9 and TRBJ1-5; no definite D call. V lost 1 base and J 5 bases, leaving 12 bases between the germline ends. Germline CDR1 SEHNR, CDR2 FQNEAQ (reference sequence). This CDR3 contains 15 residues. This chain's CDR3 is CASSLGAREDQPQHF. In DNA, the CDR3 is TGTGCCAGCAGCTTAGGGGCTCGAGAGGATCAGCCCCAGCATTTT. The complete variable domain, with remaining parts taken from reference TRBV7-9 and TRBJ1-5, reads DTGVSQNPRHKITKRGQNVTFRCDPISEHNRLYWYRQTLGQGPEFLTYFQNEAQLEKSRLLSDRFSAERPKGSFSTLEIQRTEQGDSAMYLCASSLGAREDQPQHFGDGTRLSIL.

The chain employs TRBV7-2 and TRBJ1-5; D is unresolved. The V and J ends lost 2 bases and 7 bases respectively, with 12 bases between them. CDR3 length: 14 residues. Germline V gene data show CDR1 as SGHTA and CDR2 as FQGNSA. DNA for the CDR3: TGTGCCAGCAGCTTACCATTAGGAGGACAGCCCCAGCATTTT. As protein: CASSLPLGGQPQHF. The full variable domain, with the rest looked up from reference TRBV7-2 and TRBJ1-5, is GAGVSQSPSNKVTEKGKDVELRCDPISGHTALYWYRQSLGQGLEFLIYFQGNSAPDKSGLPSDRFSAERTGGSVSTLTIQRTQQEDSAVYLCASSLPLGGQPQHFGDGTRLSIL.

The chain employs TRBV18 and TRBJ1-3; TRBD1 is a possible D gene (5 bases). Germline CDR1 KGHSH, CDR2 LQKENI. V was pared by 3 bases and J by 0 bases, with 21 bases between. The CDR3 has 19 amino acids. DNA of the CDR3: TGTGCCAGCTCACCGGGGCGACGGGACCGGAACAACTCTGGAAACACCATATATTTT. It encodes CASSPGRRDRNNSGNTIYF.

This clone was seen only once. This chain uses TRBV6-1 with TRBJ1-3; TRBD1 might be the D (5 bases). The CDR3 extends over 17 amino acids. Per germline, CDR1 MNHNS and CDR2 SASEGT. Between the trimmed V and J ends, which lost 2 bases and 3 bases, there was a span of 17 bases. The CDR3 coding sequence is TGTGCCAGCAGTGAACGACCGGCGGGACTACTTGGAAACACCATATATTTT. Encoded protein: CASSERPAGLLGNTIYF.

The genes are TRBV5-6 and TRBJ2-4; the D gene is possibly TRBD2 (5 bases). V shed 2 bases and J shed 8 bases, with 11 bases lying between them. CDR3 length: 13 residues. Germline values: CDR1 SGHDT, CDR2 YYEEEE. CDR3 sequence reads: CASSLPGIDIQYF. CDR3 DNA sequence: TGTGCCAGCAGCTTACCGGGGATAGACATTCAGTACTTC.

The CDR3: CASSRGGAEKLFF. The CDR3 nucleotides read TGTGCCAGCAGCCGCGGGGGGGCTGAAAAACTGTTTTTT. This chain links TRBV7-9 with TRBJ1-4; a weak D match, TRBD1 (6 bases). The V gene's germline CDR1 is SEHNR and CDR2 FQNEAQ (reference sequence). This CDR3 comprises 13 residues. Between the trimmed V and J ends, which lost 5 bases and 7 bases, there was a span of 11 bases.

The chain has TRBV7-2 and TRBJ1-1, with 9 bases lining up with TRBD1. The CDR3 extends over 15 amino acids. The V and J ends lost 5 bases and 5 bases, in that order; junction bases with no gene match: 9. Germline V gives CDR1 SGHTA, CDR2 FQGNSA. CDR3 sequence reads: CASSPRGTGSTEAFF. The CDR3 bases are TGTGCCAGCAGCCCTAGAGGGACAGGGTCGACTGAAGCTTTCTTT.

This rearrangement joins TRBV5-4 to TRBJ2-1; D possibly corresponds to TRBD1 (7 bases). V lost 4 bases and J lost 2, with 19 bases in between. This CDR3 has 17 amino acids. Per the germline V gene, CDR1 is SGHNT and CDR2 is YYREEE (reference sequence). DNA of the CDR3: TGTGCCAGCAGCCCCGGCTTAGACAGGGAGGCCTACAATGAGCAGTTCTTC. Translating it yields CASSPGLDREAYNEQFF. Full variable domain (outside the CDR3, taken from reference TRBV5-4 and TRBJ2-1): ETGVTQSPTHLIKTRGQQVTLRCSSQSGHNTVSWYQQALGQGPQFIFQYYREEENGRGNFPPRFSGLQFPNYSSELNVNALELDDSALYLCASSPGLDREAYNEQFFGPGTRLTVL.

This sequence joins TRBV5-1 and TRBJ1-5; a weak D match, TRBD1 (5 bases). Germline CDR1 reads SGHRS; CDR2 reads YFSETQ. Trimming pared 0 bases from V and 7 bases from J, leaving 11 bases between. CDR3 length equals 14 residues. CDR3 region: CASSLDPRDQPQHF. As DNA, the CDR3 is TGCGCCAGCAGCTTGGACCCCCGGGACCAGCCCCAGCATTTT.

This rearrangement joins TRBV6-7 to TRBJ2-6; 10 bases map to TRBD1. TRBV6-7 falls under the ORF class, with uncertain function. V dropped 7 bases and J dropped 2; count of bases not matched to a gene: 8. This CDR3 region has 17 residues. The CDR3 reads CASNTTGGAPGANVLTF. The CDR3 DNA reads TGTGCCAGCAATACGACAGGGGGCGCCCCTGGGGCCAACGTCCTGACTTTC.

This clone was detected only once. This chain links TRBV11-2 with TRBJ1-3; possible D gene TRBD1, 6 bases. The germline V gene encodes CDR1 SGHAT and CDR2 FQNNGV. The CDR3 contains 14 residues. V was clipped by 6 bases and J by 4 bases, with 13 bases between them. CDR3 protein: CASRWGGPGNTIYF. The CDR3 nucleotides read TGTGCCAGCAGGTGGGGGGGGCCGGGAAACACCATATATTTT.

The chain couples TRBV3-1 (or the pseudogene TRBV3-2) to TRBJ1-4; tentative D call: TRBD1 (5 bases). Germline CDR1 LGHDT, CDR2 YNNKEL (reference sequence). CDR3 length: 15 amino acids. V was trimmed by 0 bases and J by 4 bases, leaving 9 bases between them. CDR3 bases: TGTGCCAGCAGCCAAGAGGTGGGGGGTAATGAAAAACTGTTTTTT. This gives the protein CASSQEVGGNEKLFF.

This clone has only one observation. The DNA for the CDR3 is TGTGCCAGCAGCTGGGGACAGTCCTCTGGGGCCAACGTCCTGACTTTC. Its translation is CASSWGQSSGANVLTF. The chain links TRBV11-2 to TRBJ2-6, with 7 bases lining up with TRBD1. Germline V gene data show CDR1 as SGHAT and CDR2 as FQNNGV. Trimming cost V 4 bases and J 0 bases; bases outside gene matches: 3. The CDR3 has 16 amino acids.